Below, 28 T cell receptor beta chains from the same sample are listed, as sequenced in a study of cytomegalovirus exposure and HLA in healthy donors. 60 Vbeta and 13 Jbeta primers were used in PCR. Profiled with immunoSEQ multiplex PCR; TCRdb holds only in-frame clones, not every one. The sample shows more than 95,000 clones, around 75% of them seen only once. Specimen: PBMCs. These receptors were collected from a woman younger than 35 in good health and CMV-seronegative.

The chain employs TRBV9 and TRBJ2-2; 8 bases match TRBD2. This CDR3 has 17 residues. The germline V gene has CDR1 SGDLS and CDR2 YYNGEE. Trimming cost V 3 bases and J 2 bases; bases outside gene matches: 9. The CDR3 is CASSATGGGINTGELFF. CDR3 nucleotide sequence: TGTGCCAGCAGCGCCACTGGCGGGGGGATCAACACCGGGGAGCTGTTTTTT.

The CDR3 loop reads CSVGAGGDTQYF. CDR3 DNA: TGCAGCGTTGGGGCGGGGGGAGATACGCAGTATTTT. The rearrangement joins TRBV29-1 to TRBJ2-3; 8 bases are a match to TRBD2. Germline V gene data show CDR1 as SQVTM and CDR2 as ANQGSEA. The CDR3 spans 12 residues. The junction had 2 bases not matched to a gene; V was cut back by 4 bases and J by 5 bases.

This sequence joins TRBV7-9 and TRBJ1-5, with TRBD1 matching over 7 bases. The CDR3 loop spans 15 amino acids. In germline, CDR1 is SEHNR, CDR2 FQNEAQ (reference sequence). V lost 2 bases to trimming and J lost 1 base; unmatched junction nucleotides: 2. The CDR3 bases are TGTGCCAGCAGCTTAACAGGGGAAAGCAATCAGCCCCAGCATTTT. This gives the protein CASSLTGESNQPQHF.

The chain recombines TRBV28 with TRBJ2-5, with D perhaps TRBD2 (6 bases). This CDR3 region has 13 residues. Trimming took off 2 bases at V and 5 bases at J, with 9 bases between the two ends. CDR1 MDHEN and CDR2 SYDVKM come from the germline V gene. The CDR3 loop reads CASSLKAGETQYF. The CDR3 coding sequence is TGTGCCAGCAGTTTAAAGGCGGGGGAGACCCAGTACTTC.

The chain uses TRBV11-2 and TRBJ2-3; D is uncertain. With 3 bases removed from V and 3 bases from J, the gap between germline ends came to 4 bases. The V gene's germline CDR1 is SGHAT and CDR2 FQNNGV. The CDR3 sequence is 12 residues long. DNA of the CDR3: TGTGCCAGCAGCTTGAGGACAGATACGCAGTATTTT. Amino acids: CASSLRTDTQYF.

J is TRBJ1-4 and V is TRBV7-8; D not resolved. V lost 3 bases and J 10 bases, leaving 12 bases between the germline ends. The germline CDR1 and CDR2 sequences are SGHVS and FQNEAQ. The length of the CDR3 is 13 residues. The CDR3 loop reads CASSFGVAGKLFF. CDR3 nucleotide sequence: TGTGCCAGCAGCTTCGGCGTTGCGGGAAAACTGTTTTTT.

The V gene is TRBV6-1, the J gene TRBJ1-1; 7 bases match TRBD1. There are 12 residues in the CDR3. V lost 6 bases to trimming and J lost 8 bases; unmatched junction nucleotides: 6. Per germline, CDR1 MNHNS and CDR2 SASEGT. This chain's CDR3 is CASRGQELEAFF. CDR3 DNA: TGTGCCAGCAGAGGACAGGAGTTAGAAGCTTTCTTT.

The chain employs TRBV27 and TRBJ2-3; D perhaps matches TRBD1 (5 bases). Trimming cost V 8 bases and J 3 bases, with 15 bases left between them. CDR1 is MNHEY, CDR2 SMNVEV, per germline (reference sequence). This CDR3 region has 14 residues. CDR3 loop: CASAIGRETDTQYF. The CDR3, as DNA: TGTGCCAGCGCCATAGGCAGGGAAACAGATACGCAGTATTTT.

In nucleotides, the CDR3 is TGTGCCAGCGGGGCGGATCAGCCCCAGCATTTT. It encodes CASGADQPQHF. This chain connects TRBV6-1 to TRBJ1-5, with a weak D call TRBD1 (5 bases). CDR1 and CDR2 from the germline V gene are MNHNS and SASEGT. Trimming cost V 8 bases and J 5 bases, with 7 bases left between them. The CDR3 spans 11 residues.

V is TRBV5-1 and J is TRBJ2-5; a possible D gene is TRBD2 (6 bases). Per the germline V gene, CDR1 is SGHRS and CDR2 is YFSETQ. The length of the CDR3 is 13 residues. V was trimmed by 0 bases and J by 5 bases, leaving 8 bases between them. The CDR3 nucleotides are TGCGCCAGCAGCTTGGAGGGGAGGGAGACCCAGTACTTC. As protein: CASSLEGRETQYF.

The chain uses TRBV10-2 and TRBJ2-7; D remains ambiguous. V gave up 7 bases and J gave up 0 bases, with 7 bases separating them. Germline V gene lookup returns CDR1 WSHSY and CDR2 SAAADI. The CDR3 has 12 amino acids. CDR3 DNA: TGCGCCAGCAAGGCGGCCTCCTACGAGCAGTACTTC. It is translated as CASKAASYEQYF.

The rearrangement links TRBV2 to TRBJ1-2; maybe TRBD1 (5 bases). Germline loops: CDR1 SNHLY, CDR2 FYNNEI. V dropped 1 base and J dropped 2 bases, with 14 bases sitting between them. The CDR3 has 16 amino acids. This CDR3 reads CASSEVSRAPNYGYTF. As DNA, the CDR3 is TGTGCCAGCAGTGAAGTTTCCAGGGCTCCGAACTATGGCTACACCTTC.

V usage is TRBV14 and J usage is TRBJ1-6; 8 bases match TRBD1. CDR3 size: 17 residues. V lost 0 bases and J lost 4; bases outside the gene matches: 5. Per germline, CDR1 SGHDN and CDR2 FVKESK. The CDR3 reads CASSQDRTGIYNSPLHF. The CDR3, as DNA: TGTGCCAGCAGCCAAGACAGGACAGGGATTTATAATTCACCCCTCCACTTT.

Comments on this clone: One end of the junction fails to match germline, which may point to a read error. The chain links TRBV6-1 to TRBJ2-4, with 8 bases aligning to TRBD1. CDR3 length: 12 amino acids. Germline assignment: CDR1 MNHNS and CDR2 SASEGT. CDR3 sequence: CASSGYGTGGCF. The CDR3 DNA sequence: TGTGCCAGCAGTGGGTATGGGACAGGAGGTTGCTTC.

CDR3 sequence: CASNLTASLTDSPLHF. In DNA, the CDR3 is TGTGCCAGCAACCTGACGGCCTCACTAACCGATTCACCCCTCCACTTT. This chain connects TRBV25-1 to TRBJ1-6; no clear D gene. The V gene's germline CDR1 is MGHDK and CDR2 SYGVNS. The length of the CDR3 is 16 residues. The V and J ends lost 7 bases and 8 bases respectively, with 21 bases between them.

The rearrangement joins TRBV19 to TRBJ2-1; 8 bases are shared with TRBD2. Trimming removed 7 bases from V and 4 bases from J; junction bases left unmatched: 6. From germline, CDR1 is LNHDA and CDR2 SQIVND (reference sequence). CDR3 length equals 14 residues. DNA for the CDR3: TGTGCCAGTACCTTTAGCGGGATGTACAATGAGCAGTTCTTC. It is translated as CASTFSGMYNEQFF.

This clone was detected only once. The J gene is TRBJ2-7, the V gene TRBV7-8, with 11 nucleotides matching TRBD1. Looked up from germline, CDR1 is SGHVS and CDR2 is FQNEAQ. V dropped 5 bases and J dropped 3; count of bases not matched to a gene: 9. The CDR3 is 16 amino acids. As DNA, the CDR3 is TGTGCCAGCAGCGCCCGGACCGGGACAGGGGGCTACGAGCAGTACTTC. The encoded protein is CASSARTGTGGYEQYF.

The chain recombines TRBV19 with TRBJ1-1, with 10 bases aligning to TRBD1. This CDR3 is 14 amino acids long. CDR1 and CDR2 from the germline V gene are LNHDA and SQIVND (reference sequence). The J segment lost 5 bases and the V segment lost 5 bases, leaving 5 bases of the junction unmatched. In nucleotides, the CDR3 is TGTGCCAGTAGTCTGACAGGGGGCAAAACTGAAGCTTTCTTT. This sequence encodes CASSLTGGKTEAFF.

The chain combines TRBV5-6 with TRBJ2-3; 7 bases are shared with TRBD1. The junction had 11 bases not matched to a gene; V was cut back by 2 bases and J by 8 bases. The CDR3 contains 15 residues. Germline CDR1 is SGHDT and CDR2 is YYEEEE. CDR3 DNA: TGTGCCAGCAGCTTTAGGACAGGCCCTTTTAGTACGCAGTATTTT. Its protein is CASSFRTGPFSTQYF.

The chain is built from TRBV5-1 and TRBJ2-5; possible D gene TRBD2, 6 bases. The germline V gene has CDR1 SGHRS and CDR2 YFSETQ. The CDR3 has 14 amino acids. V lost 2 bases to trimming and J lost 2 bases, with 10 bases between them. CDR3 DNA sequence: TGCGCCAGCAGCTTAGCCGGGACTCAAGAGACCCAGTACTTC. Its protein product is CASSLAGTQETQYF.

The chain is built from TRBV4-1 and TRBJ1-1; 9 bases align to TRBD1. CDR1 is MGHRA, CDR2 YSYEKL, per germline. V dropped 0 bases and J dropped 2; count of bases not matched to a gene: 10. The length of the CDR3 is 18 residues. The CDR3 region is CASSQEGDRARINTEAFF. CDR3 sequence (DNA): TGCGCCAGCAGCCAAGAGGGGGACAGGGCCCGGATCAACACTGAAGCTTTCTTT.

The CDR3 nucleotides read TGTGCCAGTAGGGACAGGGGTCTTGAGACCCAGTACTTC. Translated: CASRDRGLETQYF. The genes are TRBV6-1 and TRBJ2-5, with 10 bases lining up with TRBD1. Germline trimming cut 9 bases from V and 5 bases from J; bases unmatched to any gene: 6. This CDR3 comprises 13 residues. The germline CDR1 and CDR2 sequences are MNHNS and SASEGT.

The chain links TRBV5-4 to TRBJ2-1; TRBD2 aligns across 9 bases. Germline assignment: CDR1 SGHNT and CDR2 YYREEE (reference sequence). The CDR3 covers 15 residues. V trimming: 5 bases; J trimming: 3 bases; junction bases outside the gene matches: 6. CDR3 coding DNA: TGTGCCAGCAGTTCCCCAGCGGGGGGCTACAATGAGCAGTTCTTC. Amino acid sequence: CASSSPAGGYNEQFF. The full variable domain, its missing parts supplied by reference TRBV5-4 and TRBJ2-1, is ETGVTQSPTHLIKTRGQQVTLRCSSQSGHNTVSWYQQALGQGPQFIFQYYREEENGRGNFPPRFSGLQFPNYSSELNVNALELDDSALYLCASSSPAGGYNEQFFGPGTRLTVL.

The genes are TRBV2 and TRBJ2-1; D is perhaps TRBD2 (6 bases). The V end was cut by 2 bases, the J end by 2 bases, with 10 bases between. Germline V gene data show CDR1 as SNHLY and CDR2 as FYNNEI. This CDR3 comprises 15 residues. The CDR3 is CASSERDFPYNEQFF. The CDR3 region has the DNA TGTGCCAGCAGTGAAAGGGACTTCCCCTACAATGAGCAGTTCTTC.

This chain links TRBV19 with TRBJ2-7; 9 bases agree with TRBD2. This CDR3 spans 15 amino acids. Germline trimming cut 5 bases from V and 2 bases from J; bases unmatched to any gene: 7. Germline V CDR1 and CDR2: LNHDA, SQIVND (reference sequence). CDR3 sequence reads: CASSLLAGRAYEQYF. Here the CDR3 DNA reads TGTGCCAGTAGTCTCCTAGCGGGGCGGGCCTACGAGCAGTACTTC.

With respect to this clone: At the DNA level, this CDR3 is encoded by other sequences in the same sample as well. The V gene is TRBV6-5, the J gene TRBJ2-7; a weak D match, TRBD1 (5 bases). Germline V CDR1 and CDR2: MNHEY, SVGAGI. This CDR3 has 15 residues. V lost 0 bases to trimming and J lost 0 bases, with 9 bases between them. CDR3 bases: TGTGCCAGCAGTTACTCCGGCAGGGCCTCCTACGAGCAGTACTTC. This encodes CASSYSGRASYEQYF.

V usage is TRBV9 and J usage is TRBJ1-3; no reliable D call. CDR3 size: 15 residues. Germline V gene sequence: CDR1 SGDLS, CDR2 YYNGEE. Trimming pared 2 bases from V and 0 bases from J, leaving 9 bases between. The CDR3 nucleotides read TGTGCCAGCAGCGTGGAAGGGAGCTCTGGAAACACCATATATTTT. Protein: CASSVEGSSGNTIYF. Based on the CDR3 plus reference TRBV9 and TRBJ1-3, the full variable domain is DSGVTQTPKHLITATGQRVTLRCSPRSGDLSVYWYQQSLDQGLQFLIQYYNGEERAKGNILERFSAQQFPDLHSELNLSSLELGDSALYFCASSVEGSSGNTIYFGEGSWLTVV.

The rearrangement joins TRBV2 to TRBJ2-6; D is undetermined. CDR1 SNHLY and CDR2 FYNNEI come from the germline V gene. The CDR3 runs to 19 residues. V lost 4 bases and J 0 bases, leaving 19 bases between the germline ends. CDR3 DNA: TGTGCCAGCAGTGCGGAGACCGCGCTGGTGAGCTCTGGGGCCAACGTCCTGACTTTC. Amino acids: CASSAETALVSSGANVLTF.